This T cell receptor beta chain is from a study of spatial heterogeneity in lung cancer. Points from the study as a whole: Ubiquitous expanded tumor TCRs were seen in blood more at resection than at follow-up.

MiXCR was run by TCRdb on the 5' RACE reads, yielding one entry per CDR3 protein. In the table there are almost 75,000 distinct CDR3 sequences, approximately 12% of which are singletons. The ends were cut back, 0 bases at V and 4 bases at J, with 10 bases in the middle. This CDR3 has 14 amino acids. CDR1 and CDR2 from the germline V gene are SGDLS and YYNGEE. Time point: sample taken at primary tumor resection. Without sorting, whole RNA was sequenced from tumor, nontumor lung or frozen PBMC. This clonotype was seen at least ten times. Its antigen is undetermined. This material consisted of PBMCs, taken at surgery. The chain uses TRBV9 and TRBJ2-5; D is unresolved. This TCR was sampled from a male donor with early-stage non-small cell lung cancer. This CDR3 is CASSVGALTETQYF. The CDR3, as DNA: TGTGCCAGCAGCGTAGGCGCGTTGACAGAGACCCAGTACTTC.